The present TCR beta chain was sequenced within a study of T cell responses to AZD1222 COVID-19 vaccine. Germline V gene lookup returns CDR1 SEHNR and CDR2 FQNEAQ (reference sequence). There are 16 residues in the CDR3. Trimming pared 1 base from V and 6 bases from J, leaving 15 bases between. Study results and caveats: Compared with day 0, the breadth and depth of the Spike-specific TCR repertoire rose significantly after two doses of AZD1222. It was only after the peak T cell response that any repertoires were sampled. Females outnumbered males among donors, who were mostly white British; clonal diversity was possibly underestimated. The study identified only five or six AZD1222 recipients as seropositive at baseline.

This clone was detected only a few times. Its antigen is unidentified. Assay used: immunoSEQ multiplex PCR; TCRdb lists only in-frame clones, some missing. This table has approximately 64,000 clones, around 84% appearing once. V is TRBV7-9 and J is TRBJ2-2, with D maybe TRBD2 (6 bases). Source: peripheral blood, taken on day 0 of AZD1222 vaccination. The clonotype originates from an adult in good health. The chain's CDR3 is CASSLGMRGPAGELFF. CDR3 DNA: TGTGCCAGCAGCTTAGGCATGCGGGGTCCGGCCGGGGAGCTGTTTTTT.